A single sample gave rise to the 32 T cell receptor beta chains below, sequenced in a study of a mutant IDH1 vaccine in newly diagnosed glioma. Specified time point: week 35, safety follow-up. Every vaccine dose comprised 300 ug of mutant IDH1 20-mer peptide plus topical imiquimod. Sequencing used immunoSEQ multiplex PCR; TCRdb keeps in-frame clones, though not all of them. Among some 42,000 clones, 75% to 85% were seen once, and the ten largest hold 5.1%. Their specific antigens are unknown. This specimen was PBMCs, taken from a glioma patient whose treatment included an IDH1 peptide vaccine. Receptors were obtained from a woman aged 45-65 years with glioma.

Remarks on this clone: The same CDR3 arises from other DNA sequences in this sample as well. The chain is built from TRBV5-1 and TRBJ1-5; the D gene is possibly TRBD1 (5 bases). V lost 4 bases and J 2 bases, leaving 10 bases between the germline ends. The CDR3 runs 14 residues. Germline V gene lookup returns CDR1 SGHRS and CDR2 YFSETQ. CDR3 sequence: CASSLGGGNQPQHF. The CDR3 DNA follows: TGCGCCAGCAGCCTGGGGGGGGGCAATCAGCCCCAGCATTTT.

The V and J genes are TRBV6-1 and TRBJ2-7, with D possibly matching TRBD1 (6 bases). CDR3 length: 12 residues. V lost 4 bases to trimming and J lost 6 bases, with 10 bases between them. CDR1 and CDR2 from the germline V gene are MNHNS and SASEGT. The CDR3 region has the DNA TGTGCCAGCAGTGTATACAGGGTCGAGCAGTACTTC. It yields the protein CASSVYRVEQYF.

J is TRBJ2-1 and V is TRBV19; D is uncertain. The CDR3 has 13 amino acids. Trimming took 5 bases from V and 1 from J, leaving 6 bases between them. CDR1 and CDR2 from the germline V gene are LNHDA and SQIVND (reference sequence). CDR3 DNA sequence: TGTGCCAGTAGTTCCCTTTCCTACAATGAGCAGTTCTTC. Amino acids: CASSSLSYNEQFF.

This clone was detected only once. The chain is built from TRBV29-1 and TRBJ2-5; D perhaps matches TRBD1 (6 bases). This CDR3 spans 13 amino acids. Trimming removed 3 bases at V and 5 bases at J, with 13 bases between. Per the germline V gene, CDR1 is SQVTM and CDR2 is ANQGSEA. CDR3 bases: TGCAGCGTTGAGCTACAGGGCTTCGAGACCCAGTACTTC. It codes for CSVELQGFETQYF.

The CDR3 nucleotides read TGTGCCAGCAGCTTCGCTCTAAATCAGCCCCAGCATTTT. This translates into CASSFALNQPQHF. This sequence joins TRBV7-9 and TRBJ1-5; D unclear. Germline loops: CDR1 SEHNR, CDR2 FQNEAQ (reference sequence). The CDR3 has 13 residues. Trimming shortened V by 3 bases and J by 4 bases, and 7 bases separated the two germline ends.

This chain uses TRBV2 with TRBJ1-1, with D unclear. Looked up from germline, CDR1 is SNHLY and CDR2 is FYNNEI. The germline V and J ends were trimmed by 5 bases and 1 base, with 17 bases remaining between them. The CDR3 is 16 amino acids. The CDR3 loop is CASSPGLNGGNTEAFF. The DNA for the CDR3 is TGTGCCAGCAGTCCCGGACTAAATGGCGGGAACACTGAAGCTTTCTTT.

The CDR3 protein is CASSQAGTSGQETQYF. CDR3 sequence (DNA): TGTGCCAGCAGCCAAGCCGGGACTAGCGGACAAGAGACCCAGTACTTC. This chain connects TRBV4-2 to TRBJ2-5, with TRBD2 matching 11 bases. V shed 1 base and J 2 bases; nucleotides not matched to a gene: 3. There are 16 residues in the CDR3. The V gene's germline CDR1 is LGHNA and CDR2 YNFKEQ.

This CDR3 is CASSSTGFWTDTQYF. The DNA of the CDR3 is TGTGCCAGCAGCTCCACAGGGTTTTGGACAGATACGCAGTATTTT. The rearrangement uses TRBV9 and TRBJ2-3; a possible D gene is TRBD1 (6 bases). The CDR3 extends over 15 amino acids. Looked up from germline, CDR1 is SGDLS and CDR2 is YYNGEE. V lost 4 bases and J 3 bases, leaving 15 bases between the germline ends.

The rearrangement links TRBV4-1 to TRBJ2-7; 7 nucleotides agree with TRBD1. V was pared by 4 bases and J by 12 bases, with 15 bases of the junction left unmatched. The CDR3 has 14 residues. Germline V lookup: CDR1 MGHRA, CDR2 YSYEKL. The CDR3 protein is CASSPTHPKTGLYF. CDR3 nucleotides: TGCGCCAGCAGCCCCACTCACCCAAAGACAGGGTTGTACTTC.

The rearrangement uses TRBV7-6 and TRBJ1-2; tentative D call: TRBD1 (5 bases). The CDR3 length is 13 residues. Trimming removed 5 bases at V and 3 bases at J, with 10 bases between. Germline V gene sequence: CDR1 SGHVS, CDR2 FNYEAQ. The CDR3 protein is CASSPRRDYGYTF. In nucleotides, the CDR3 is TGTGCCAGCAGCCCCCGCAGGGACTATGGCTACACCTTC.

V is TRBV7-6 and J is TRBJ1-6; 7 nucleotides match TRBD1. V was pared by 5 bases and J by 7 bases, with 8 bases of the junction left unmatched. This CDR3 comprises 15 residues. Germline CDR1 is SGHVS and CDR2 is FNYEAQ. The CDR3 loop is CASSPSWDRNSPLHF. DNA of the CDR3: TGTGCCAGCAGCCCGAGTTGGGACAGAAATTCACCCCTCCACTTT.

This chain connects TRBV5-1 to TRBJ1-6; TRBD1 aligns across 9 bases. CDR1 is SGHRS and CDR2 is YFSETQ in the germline V gene. With 3 bases clipped from V and 3 bases from J, the junction kept 16 bases outside the gene matches. The CDR3 is made up of 20 amino acids. The CDR3 sequence is CASSSGTGTGRGVYNSPLHF. The DNA for the CDR3 is TGCGCCAGCAGCTCGGGAACCGGGACAGGGAGAGGTGTCTATAATTCACCCCTCCACTTT.

The chain employs TRBV9 and TRBJ1-1, with D perhaps matching TRBD1 (6 bases). Germline values: CDR1 SGDLS, CDR2 YYNGEE. Between the trimmed V and J ends, which lost 2 bases and 2 bases, there was a span of 19 bases. The CDR3 consists of 17 residues. CDR3 residues: CASSVSGTPRDNTEAFF. The CDR3 region has the DNA TGTGCCAGCAGCGTCTCCGGGACACCGAGGGATAACACTGAAGCTTTCTTT.

The chain couples TRBV7-9 to TRBJ2-7; D call uncertain. Per the germline V gene, CDR1 is SEHNR and CDR2 is FQNEAQ (reference sequence). This CDR3 contains 16 residues. V was pared by 1 base and J by 0 bases, with 13 bases between. Here the CDR3 DNA reads TGTGCCAGCAGCTTAGTTCCGTCAATAAGCTCCTACGAGCAGTACTTC. Translation: CASSLVPSISSYEQYF.

V is TRBV5-4 and J is TRBJ2-7; 8 bases align to TRBD1. Germline V gene sequence: CDR1 SGHNT, CDR2 YYREEE (reference sequence). Trimming cost V 3 bases and J 2 bases; bases outside gene matches: 7. The CDR3 consists of 15 residues. The CDR3 is CASSSLDRVTYEQYF. DNA for the CDR3: TGTGCCAGCAGCTCACTGGACAGGGTTACCTACGAGCAGTACTTC.

This clone was seen a single time. The rearrangement uses TRBV5-1 and TRBJ2-7; 7 nucleotides align to TRBD1. V shed 5 bases, J shed 0 bases, and the junction held 5 bases outside the gene matches. Germline loops: CDR1 SGHRS, CDR2 YFSETQ. The CDR3 sequence is 14 residues long. Written as DNA, the CDR3 is TGCGCCAGCAGTCGGGACAGTAGCTCCTACGAGCAGTACTTC. Translation gives CASSRDSSSYEQYF.

This clone was seen only a few times. The chain carries TRBV19 and TRBJ1-5, with no clear D. Germline CDR1 reads LNHDA; CDR2 reads SQIVND (reference sequence). The CDR3 is made up of 15 amino acids. V was shortened by 7 bases and J by 0 bases, with 13 bases between the two germline ends. CDR3 sequence (DNA): TGTGCCAGTACCGGGGAGGGCGATAGCAATCAGCCCCAGCATTTT. Translation gives CASTGEGDSNQPQHF.

This chain connects TRBV14 to TRBJ2-4; 7 positions agree with TRBD2. The CDR3 runs to 11 residues. In germline, CDR1 is SGHDN, CDR2 FVKESK. J gave up 9 bases and V 11 bases, and 7 bases lay outside the gene matches. CDR3 in DNA: TGTGCCGCCATGGGGGGGAGCATTCAGTACTTC. This sequence encodes CAAMGGSIQYF.

The chain links TRBV14 to TRBJ2-7; TRBD2 aligns across 7 bases. V trimming: 2 bases; J trimming: 1 base; junction bases outside the gene matches: 14. Germline V gene lookup returns CDR1 SGHDN and CDR2 FVKESK. The CDR3 spans 18 residues. The DNA for the CDR3 is TGTGCCAGCAGCCAACCCGACCACACTAGCGCGGGTTCCTACGAGCAGTACTTC. This encodes CASSQPDHTSAGSYEQYF. The entire variable domain, with the rest obtained from reference TRBV14 and TRBJ2-7, is as follows: EAGVTQFPSHSVIEKGQTVTLRCDPISGHDNLYWYRRVMGKEIKFLLHFVKESKQDESGMPNNRFLAERTGGTYSTLKVQPAELEDSGVYFCASSQPDHTSAGSYEQYFGPGTRLTVT.

The DNA for the CDR3 is TGCGCCAGCAGCCAAGATAGTGAAGGGAGTGGGGCTTTCTTT. Residues: CASSQDSEGSGAFF. V is TRBV4-3 and J is TRBJ1-1; no clear D gene. Trimming took off 0 bases at V and 11 bases at J, with 16 bases between the two ends. The germline V gene encodes CDR1 LGHNA and CDR2 YSLEER. This CDR3 region has 14 residues.

The chain has TRBV4-3 and TRBJ2-5, with D uncertain. CDR1 and CDR2 from the germline V gene are LGHNA and YSLEER. The V and J ends lost 0 bases and 4 bases respectively, with 6 bases between them. CDR3 size: 13 residues. As DNA, the CDR3 is TGCGCCAGCAGCCAAGACGAAGGAGAGACCCAGTACTTC. Translation: CASSQDEGETQYF.

The chain uses TRBV19 and TRBJ2-7, with D possibly being TRBD1 (6 bases). Trimming cost V 5 bases and J 4 bases, with 12 bases left between them. This CDR3 comprises 13 residues. Germline V gene sequence: CDR1 LNHDA, CDR2 SQIVND (reference sequence). CDR3 in amino acids: CASSPFDRYEQYF. For the CDR3, the DNA is TGTGCCAGTAGTCCCTTCGACAGGTACGAGCAGTACTTC.

This clone was recorded a few times. This sequence joins TRBV6-1 and TRBJ1-5; maybe TRBD1 (5 bases). Germline V CDR1 and CDR2: MNHNS, SASEGT. Trimming took 2 bases from V and 5 from J, leaving 10 bases between them. This CDR3 is built from 14 residues. In DNA form, the CDR3 reads TGTGCCAGCAGTGAACTGGGGGTGGATCAGCCCCAGCATTTT. This translates into CASSELGVDQPQHF.

The V call is TRBV1, the J call TRBJ2-3; TRBD2, the D gene given by the table, was not confirmed from the DNA. TRBV1 is a listed pseudogene. The CDR3 runs to 15 residues. DNA for the CDR3: TGCACCAGCAGCCGGAGAAGTTTTGTGGCAGATACGCAGTATTTT. It translates to CTSSRRSFVADTQYF.

This chain connects TRBV29-1 to TRBJ2-1; 10 nucleotides line up with TRBD2. Germline CDR1 and CDR2: SQVTM and ANQGSEA. The CDR3 contains 15 residues. The V and J ends lost 6 bases and 0 bases, in that order; junction bases with no gene match: 5. The chain's CDR3 is CSVVGLASSYNEQFF. The CDR3 bases are TGCAGCGTGGTGGGACTAGCGAGCTCCTACAATGAGCAGTTCTTC.

The rearrangement joins TRBV9 to TRBJ1-2; D uncertain. The V end lost 3 bases, the J end lost 2 bases, and 8 bases lay between the germline ends. From germline, CDR1 is SGDLS and CDR2 YYNGEE. CDR3 length: 13 residues. The CDR3 region has the DNA TGTGCCAGCAGCGAGACGGTGAACTATGGCTACACCTTC. Amino acids: CASSETVNYGYTF.

The chain is built from TRBV15 and TRBJ1-5, with no clear D. Between the trimmed V and J ends, which lost 0 bases and 6 bases, there was a span of 9 bases. Germline loops: CDR1 LNHNV, CDR2 YYDKDF (reference sequence). The CDR3 spans 14 residues. In DNA form, the CDR3 reads TGTGCCACCAGCAGAGATGTAGGGTTTCAGCCCCAGCATTTT. The encoded protein is CATSRDVGFQPQHF. Looking up the rest from reference TRBV15 and TRBJ1-5 gives the full variable domain: DAMVIQNPRYQVTQFGKPVTLSCSQTLNHNVMYWYQQKSSQAPKLLFHYYDKDFNNEADTPDNFQSRRPNTSFCFLDIRSPGLGDTAMYLCATSRDVGFQPQHFGDGTRLSIL.

The V and J genes are TRBV6-1 and TRBJ1-5; possibly TRBD1 for D (5 bases). This CDR3 has 16 residues. Trimming removed 3 bases from V and 5 bases from J, with 17 bases in between. The germline V gene encodes CDR1 MNHNS and CDR2 SASEGT. The CDR3 sequence is CASSEMGGKRDQPQHF. For the CDR3, the DNA is TGTGCCAGCAGTGAGATGGGGGGAAAGCGGGATCAGCCCCAGCATTTT.

The chain combines TRBV5-4 with TRBJ2-7, with D perhaps matching TRBD1 (5 bases). V was shortened by 1 base and J by 6 bases, with 17 bases between the two germline ends. There are 15 residues in the CDR3. The germline V gene encodes CDR1 SGHNT and CDR2 YYREEE (reference sequence). In DNA, the CDR3 is TGTGCCAGCAGCTTGCGGACACAAAGGTCGGGCGAGCAGTACTTC. Translating it yields CASSLRTQRSGEQYF.

The CDR3 DNA sequence: TGTGCCAGCAGCTTTTCAGACCGGGGAGTCACTGAAGCTTTCTTT. This translates into CASSFSDRGVTEAFF. The chain recombines TRBV5-6 with TRBJ1-1; D is undetermined. This CDR3 has 15 residues. Trimming removed 2 bases from V and 4 bases from J, with 15 bases in between. The germline gives CDR1 SGHDT, CDR2 YYEEEE.

The V gene is TRBV28, the J gene TRBJ1-5; D is undetermined. The CDR3 length is 15 residues. From germline, CDR1 is MDHEN and CDR2 SYDVKM. V was shortened by 2 bases and J by 6 bases, with 14 bases between the two germline ends. CDR3 sequence: CASSLAATGSQPQHF. The CDR3 coding sequence is TGTGCCAGCAGTTTAGCGGCGACGGGGAGTCAGCCCCAGCATTTT.

This clone was seen only a few times. The J gene is TRBJ1-1, the V gene TRBV5-6, with D uncertain. The CDR3 covers 13 residues. The germline gives CDR1 SGHDT, CDR2 YYEEEE. Trimming pared 2 bases from V and 5 bases from J, leaving 10 bases between. CDR3 loop: CASSFLSRTEAFF. The CDR3 DNA follows: TGTGCCAGCAGCTTTCTTTCCAGGACTGAAGCTTTCTTT.